Each of the 13 T cell receptor beta chains below was sequenced from the same sample in a study of cytomegalovirus exposure and HLA in healthy donors. Generated by immunoSEQ multiplex PCR, the TCRdb table keeps only in-frame clones and is missing some. The table records 90,000 to 150,000 clones, about 91% of them present only once. Sequencing was performed on PBMCs. These receptors all stem from a man aged 18-30 years in good health and CMV-seronegative.

There are a few counts of this clone. This chain joins TRBV6-1 and TRBJ1-5; D remains unclear. Germline V gene data show CDR1 as MNHNS and CDR2 as SASEGT. V was pared by 2 bases and J by 0 bases, with 8 bases between. The CDR3 has 15 residues. CDR3 in amino acids: CASSEITNSNQPQHF. For the CDR3, the DNA is TGTGCCAGCAGTGAAATCACAAATAGCAATCAGCCCCAGCATTTT.

This clone came up once. The rearrangement joins TRBV6-5 to TRBJ2-7, with a tentative D call TRBD1 (6 bases). The CDR3 is 12 residues long. V dropped 5 bases and J dropped 4 bases, with 9 bases sitting between them. Germline lookup yields CDR1 MNHEY and CDR2 SVGAGI. The CDR3 loop is CASSDQGYEQYF. CDR3 coding DNA: TGTGCCAGCAGTGACCAGGGGTACGAGCAGTACTTC.

The gene calls are TRBV28 and TRBJ1-1; no clear D. CDR3 length: 12 amino acids. Per the germline V gene, CDR1 is MDHEN and CDR2 is SYDVKM. V dropped 11 bases and J dropped 1 base, with 11 bases sitting between them. This CDR3 reads CAARGWNTEAFF. The CDR3 coding sequence is TGTGCCGCTAGAGGTTGGAACACTGAAGCTTTCTTT.

V and J are TRBV6-5 and TRBJ2-1, with TRBD2 identical over 7 bases. Looked up from germline, CDR1 is MNHEY and CDR2 is SVGAGI. The trim removed 6 bases at V and 6 bases at J, leaving 8 bases unmatched. The CDR3 loop spans 14 amino acids. The CDR3 loop is CASSNGGYGNEQFF. CDR3 nucleotides: TGTGCCAGCAGCAACGGGGGGTACGGCAATGAGCAGTTCTTC.

This rearrangement joins TRBV6-5 to TRBJ1-1, with a tentative D call TRBD1 (6 bases). The V and J ends lost 6 bases and 5 bases respectively, with 16 bases between them. Germline V gives CDR1 MNHEY, CDR2 SVGAGI. The CDR3 length is 14 residues. CDR3 protein: CASRKQGFVTEAFF. CDR3 nucleotide sequence: TGTGCCAGCAGAAAACAGGGTTTTGTGACTGAAGCTTTCTTT.

The chain links TRBV4-1 to TRBJ2-5; the match to TRBD2 covers 12 bases. The length of the CDR3 is 18 residues. V lost 2 bases to trimming and J lost 1 base; unmatched junction nucleotides: 8. Per germline, CDR1 MGHRA and CDR2 YSYEKL. As DNA, the CDR3 is TGCGCCAGCAGCCAACCGCGGCTAGCGGGGGGGATCCAAGAGACCCAGTACTTC. This gives the protein CASSQPRLAGGIQETQYF.

The chain employs TRBV29-1 and TRBJ2-1, with D possibly TRBD2 on 5 matching bases. V gave up 7 bases and J gave up 0 bases, with 16 bases separating them. CDR3 length: 15 amino acids. Germline V CDR1 and CDR2: SQVTM, ANQGSEA. The chain's CDR3 is CSGKREETSYNEQFF. Written as DNA, the CDR3 is TGCAGCGGCAAACGGGAAGAAACCTCCTACAATGAGCAGTTCTTC.

CDR3 residues: CASSLQATEAFF. DNA of the CDR3: TGTGCCAGCAGTCTACAGGCGACTGAAGCTTTCTTT. This sequence joins TRBV28 and TRBJ1-1; D may be TRBD1 (5 bases). Trimming removed 5 bases at V and 5 bases at J, with 9 bases between. Germline CDR1 MDHEN, CDR2 SYDVKM. This CDR3 has 12 residues.

The rearrangement links TRBV6-1 to TRBJ1-1; 7 bases match TRBD1. Losses at the gene ends were 6 bases for V and 0 bases for J; bases not matched to a gene: 7. There are 15 residues in the CDR3. The germline V gene encodes CDR1 MNHNS and CDR2 SASEGT. In nucleotides, the CDR3 is TGTGCCAGCAGCCGGGACAGAGATTTGAACACTGAAGCTTTCTTT. As protein: CASSRDRDLNTEAFF.

The chain uses TRBV14 and TRBJ2-7; no definite D call. This CDR3 comprises 13 residues. Trimming cost V 1 base and J 7 bases, with 11 bases left between them. From germline, CDR1 is SGHDN and CDR2 FVKESK. The CDR3 DNA reads as TGTGCCAGCAGCCAAGTTTCGCTTCGGGAGCAGTACTTC. Its protein product is CASSQVSLREQYF.

The rearrangement joins TRBV5-6 to TRBJ1-1; 8 nucleotides agree with TRBD1. The CDR3 length is 15 residues. Per the germline V gene, CDR1 is SGHDT and CDR2 is YYEEEE. The V and J ends lost 0 bases and 7 bases, in that order; junction bases with no gene match: 8. As DNA, the CDR3 is TGTGCCAGCAGCTTGGTATCAGGGGGCTATTATGAAGCTTTCTTT. It yields the protein CASSLVSGGYYEAFF.

The gene calls are TRBV2 and TRBJ2-7; TRBD1 matches 12 bases. V lost 5 bases, J lost 1 base, and 3 bases stayed unmatched. CDR3 length: 15 residues. Per germline, CDR1 SNHLY and CDR2 FYNNEI. CDR3 in DNA: TGTGCCAGCAGTCAGGGACAGGGGGCTTCCTACGAGCAGTACTTC. This translates into CASSQGQGASYEQYF.

The rearrangement links TRBV5-4 to TRBJ2-7, with TRBD2 matching over 7 bases. Germline V gives CDR1 SGHNT, CDR2 YYREEE (reference sequence). V was pared by 1 base and J by 6 bases, with 10 bases of the junction left unmatched. The CDR3 has 15 residues. The CDR3: CASSLSLAGVSEQYF. Here the CDR3 DNA reads TGTGCCAGCAGCTTGTCTTTGGCGGGAGTAAGCGAGCAGTACTTC.